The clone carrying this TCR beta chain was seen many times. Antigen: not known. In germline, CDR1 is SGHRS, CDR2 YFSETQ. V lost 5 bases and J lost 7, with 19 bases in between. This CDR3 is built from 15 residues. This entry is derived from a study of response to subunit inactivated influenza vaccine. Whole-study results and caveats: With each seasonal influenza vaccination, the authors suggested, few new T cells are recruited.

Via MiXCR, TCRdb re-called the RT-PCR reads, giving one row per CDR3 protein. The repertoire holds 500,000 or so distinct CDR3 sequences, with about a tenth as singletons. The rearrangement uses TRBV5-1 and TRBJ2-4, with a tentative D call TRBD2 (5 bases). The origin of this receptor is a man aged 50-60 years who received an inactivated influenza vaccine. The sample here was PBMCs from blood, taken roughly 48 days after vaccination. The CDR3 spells CASRTGERNRNIQYF. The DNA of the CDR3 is TGCGCCAGCAGAACCGGGGAAAGAAATAGGAACATTCAGTACTTC.